One sample yielded the 18 T cell receptor beta chains listed below, sequenced in a study of tumor-infiltrating lymphocytes in localized non-small cell lung cancer (dated by TCRdb to the early 2020s). The library was built by means of the immunoSEQ multiplex PCR assay. TCRdb took over this immuneACCESS table, retaining in-frame rearrangements with V and J assigned. Such tables are incomplete; in checked studies, under half of the missing clones stem from an unresolved V gene, and the remainder is unexplained. The sample table holds under 8,500 clones, of which approximately 71% were seen once. The ten most abundant clones make up roughly 13% of the sample. The sample consisted of lung tumor tissue. Receptors originate from a human donor with non-small cell lung cancer.

This rearrangement joins TRBV28 to TRBJ1-3; D uncertain. CDR3 length: 15 amino acids. CDR1 is MDHEN and CDR2 is SYDVKM in the germline V gene. The germline V and J ends were trimmed by 6 bases and 0 bases, with 12 bases remaining between them. The CDR3 region is CASRSDPGSGNTIYF. The CDR3, as DNA: TGTGCCAGCAGATCCGACCCAGGCTCTGGAAACACCATATATTTT. Together with reference TRBV28 and TRBJ1-3, the CDR3 gives the full variable domain: DVKVTQSSRYLVKRTGEKVFLECVQDMDHENMFWYRQDPGLGLRLIYFSYDVKMKEKGDIPEGYSVSREKKERFSLILESASTNQTSMYLCASRSDPGSGNTIYFGEGSWLTVV.

There are a few counts of this clone. The chain joins TRBV5-6 to TRBJ2-1, with D uncertain. Trimming pared 1 base from V and 4 bases from J, leaving 6 bases between. CDR1 is SGHDT and CDR2 is YYEEEE in the germline V gene. There are 13 residues in the CDR3. This CDR3 is CASSLNTYNEQFF. CDR3 DNA sequence: TGTGCCAGCAGCTTGAACACTTACAATGAGCAGTTCTTC. Full variable domain (outside the CDR3, taken from reference TRBV5-6 and TRBJ2-1): DAGVTQSPTHLIKTRGQQVTLRCSPKSGHDTVSWYQQALGQGPQFIFQYYEEEERQRGNFPDRFSGHQFPNYSSELNVNALLLGDSALYLCASSLNTYNEQFFGPGTRLTVL.

The chain combines TRBV7-2 with TRBJ2-3; weak D call: TRBD2 (6 bases). Per the germline V gene, CDR1 is SGHTA and CDR2 is FQGNSA. This CDR3 region has 16 residues. V lost 5 bases to trimming and J lost 2 bases, with 17 bases between them. The CDR3, as DNA: TGTGCCAGCAGCCTAATCCCGGGACTTCTCACAGATACGCAGTATTTT. Amino acid sequence: CASSLIPGLLTDTQYF.

The V call is TRBV5-5, the J call TRBJ2-1; D might be TRBD1 (5 bases). The CDR3 contains 13 residues. Trimming stripped 0 bases from V and 4 bases from J, with 5 bases between. The germline V gene encodes CDR1 SGHKS and CDR2 YYEKEE (reference sequence). DNA for the CDR3: TGTGCCAGCAGCTTGGACAGGTACAATGAGCAGTTCTTC. It encodes CASSLDRYNEQFF.

The chain links TRBV11-2 to TRBJ2-2; D possibly uses TRBD1 or TRBD2 (5 bases each). Germline assignment: CDR1 SGHAT and CDR2 FQNNGV. Trimming took off 5 bases at V and 7 bases at J, with 14 bases between the two ends. The CDR3 has 14 residues. CDR3 in DNA: TGTGCCAGCAGCCGTTCTGTGGGGGTCGGGGAGCTGTTTTTT. The encoded protein is CASSRSVGVGELFF. Full variable domain (rest looked up from reference TRBV11-2 and TRBJ2-2): EAGVAQSPRYKIIEKRQSVAFWCNPISGHATLYWYQQILGQGPKLLIQFQNNGVVDDSQLPKDRFSAERLKGVDSTLKIQPAKLEDSAVYLCASSRSVGVGELFFGEGSRLTVL.

The V gene is TRBV19, the J gene TRBJ2-1; TRBD1 or TRBD2 may be the D gene (5 bases each). The V end lost 3 bases, the J end lost 4 bases, and 16 bases lay between the germline ends. Germline CDR1 is LNHDA and CDR2 is SQIVND (reference sequence). The CDR3 has 16 amino acids. The CDR3 nucleotides are TGTGCCAGTAGTATTCGGGGCACGCTGTTGTACAATGAGCAGTTCTTC. Its protein is CASSIRGTLLYNEQFF.

The chain combines TRBV30 with TRBJ2-2, with TRBD2 as a possible D gene (6 bases). The germline CDR1 and CDR2 sequences are GTSNPN and SVGIG (reference sequence). V lost 0 bases, J lost 2 bases, and 13 bases lay in between. This CDR3 has 16 residues. CDR3 region: CAWSVLGTPNTGELFF. CDR3 bases: TGTGCCTGGAGTGTACTAGGGACTCCCAACACCGGGGAGCTGTTTTTT.

The J gene is TRBJ2-7, the V gene TRBV11-2, with 10 nucleotides matching TRBD2. Germline V gene sequence: CDR1 SGHAT, CDR2 FQNNGV. This CDR3 has 15 residues. V lost 4 bases, J lost 2 bases, and 5 bases stayed unmatched. In DNA form, the CDR3 reads TGTGCCAGCAGCTCCATAGCGGGAGGCCCCTACGAGCAGTACTTC. It encodes CASSSIAGGPYEQYF. The variable domain in full, completed from reference TRBV11-2 and TRBJ2-7, reads EAGVAQSPRYKIIEKRQSVAFWCNPISGHATLYWYQQILGQGPKLLIQFQNNGVVDDSQLPKDRFSAERLKGVDSTLKIQPAKLEDSAVYLCASSSIAGGPYEQYFGPGTRLTVT.

This chain connects TRBV11-2 to TRBJ1-1; TRBD1 might be the D (6 bases). The length of the CDR3 is 17 residues. V was clipped by 3 bases and J by 1 base, with 18 bases between them. The germline CDR1 and CDR2 sequences are SGHAT and FQNNGV. The CDR3 here is CASSFLGGAPRNTEAFF. CDR3 coding DNA: TGTGCCAGCAGCTTTTTGGGGGGGGCACCCCGGAACACTGAAGCTTTCTTT.

The CDR3 DNA reads TGTGCCAGCAGTTCTTTGGGACTAGCGGGGGGGCTGCAGTATTTT. It encodes CASSSLGLAGGLQYF. The gene calls are TRBV28 and TRBJ2-3; 16 nucleotides agree with TRBD2. CDR1 and CDR2 (germline): MDHEN, SYDVKM. The CDR3 loop spans 15 amino acids. V dropped 4 bases and J dropped 11; count of bases not matched to a gene: 6.

V is TRBV18 and J is TRBJ1-1; the D gene is possibly TRBD1 (5 bases). The CDR3 has 14 amino acids. Germline V gene lookup returns CDR1 KGHSH and CDR2 LQKENI. Trimming left V 1 base short and J 3 bases short, with 9 bases between. CDR3 protein: CASSPRTGDTEAFF. CDR3 nucleotides: TGTGCCAGCTCACCACGGACGGGGGACACTGAAGCTTTCTTT. The whole variable domain, remainder taken from reference TRBV18 and TRBJ1-1, is NAGVMQNPRHLVRRRGQEARLRCSPMKGHSHVYWYRQLPEEGLKFMVYLQKENIIDESGMPKERFSAEFPKEGPSILRIQQVVRGDSAAYFCASSPRTGDTEAFFGQGTRLTVV.

V gene TRBV7-2 combines with J gene TRBJ2-2; D remains unclear. The germline V and J ends were trimmed by 0 bases and 6 bases, with 11 bases remaining between them. Germline V gene lookup returns CDR1 SGHTA and CDR2 FQGNSA. This CDR3 is built from 15 residues. The CDR3 loop is CASSLAGRTSGELFF. The CDR3 DNA sequence: TGTGCCAGCAGCTTAGCTGGCCGAACCTCCGGGGAGCTGTTTTTT.

The chain employs TRBV19 and TRBJ1-5; 8 nucleotides match TRBD1. The CDR3 consists of 15 residues. J was trimmed by 5 bases and V by 4 bases; bases with no gene match: 7. Germline V gives CDR1 LNHDA, CDR2 SQIVND (reference sequence). The CDR3 protein is CASSTRTGRDQPQHF. In DNA form, the CDR3 reads TGTGCCAGTAGTACACGGACAGGGAGAGATCAGCCCCAGCATTTT.

The chain combines TRBV7-2 with TRBJ2-1; 8 bases map to TRBD1. With V trimmed by 1 base and J by 7 bases, 6 bases remained unmatched. The CDR3 is made up of 15 amino acids. Germline V CDR1 and CDR2: SGHTA, FQGNSA. CDR3 region: CASSLGSGGENEQFF. In nucleotides, the CDR3 is TGTGCCAGCAGCTTAGGTTCAGGGGGCGAGAATGAGCAGTTCTTC.

The chain links TRBV2 to TRBJ1-1, with D possibly matching TRBD1 (6 bases). The CDR3 is 14 residues long. Germline V gives CDR1 SNHLY, CDR2 FYNNEI. With 6 bases removed from V and 3 bases from J, the gap between germline ends came to 14 bases. The CDR3 sequence is CASRKEQGDTEAFF. CDR3 coding DNA: TGTGCCAGCAGGAAAGAACAGGGCGACACTGAAGCTTTCTTT.

The chain joins TRBV20-1 to TRBJ2-7; D unresolved. CDR1 is DFQATT, CDR2 SNEGSKA, per germline (reference sequence). Trimming took off 2 bases at V and 2 bases at J, with 4 bases between the two ends. The CDR3 is 11 residues long. The CDR3 nucleotides are TGCAGTGCTAGACTAGCCTACGAGCAGTACTTC. Its protein product is CSARLAYEQYF.

This chain links TRBV11-2 with TRBJ2-7, with 12 positions matching TRBD1. The CDR3 is 17 residues long. Germline values: CDR1 SGHAT, CDR2 FQNNGV. V dropped 3 bases and J dropped 5; count of bases not matched to a gene: 11. The CDR3 spells CASSLNRGQGAMNEQYV. The CDR3 nucleotides read TGTGCCAGCAGCTTGAATCGGGGACAGGGGGCGATGAACGAGCAGTACGTC.

J is TRBJ1-2 and V is TRBV6-4; D possibly corresponds to TRBD1 (5 bases). The CDR3 runs 14 residues. V was shortened by 0 bases and J by 8 bases, with 13 bases between the two germline ends. Germline V gene lookup returns CDR1 MRHNA and CDR2 SNTAGT. As DNA, the CDR3 is TGTGCCAGCAGTGACTCGAGGCAGGGCGAGGGCTACACCTTC. Translation: CASSDSRQGEGYTF.